This T cell receptor (beta chain) appears in the sequencing data of a study of cytomegalovirus exposure and HLA in healthy donors. Study in general: The study placed 70% to 85% of its 398 genotyped donors in the Caucasian-associated ancestry cluster.

As to this clone: Antigen unknown.

Study results and limitations: A link between a missense DCLRE1C variant and TCR beta V- and J-gene trimming emerged from a later analysis. Later examination showed HLA-associated TCR beta chains had greater clonal expansion than equally common others. Some highly shared sequence variants likely arose as a pipeline artifact.

The CDR3 has 16 amino acids. Trimming removed 5 bases from V and 9 bases from J; junction bases left unmatched: 17. Germline values: CDR1 PRHDT, CDR2 FYEKMQ (reference sequence). 13 Jbeta primers and 60 Vbeta primers were used for the PCR. TCRdb's table, derived via immunoSEQ multiplex PCR, lists solely in-frame clones and lacks some. The sample includes about 120,000 clones, around 80% of them seen just once. This TCR was sampled from a female donor in good health and CMV-seropositive. Sequencing used PBMCs. V gene TRBV13 combines with J gene TRBJ2-7; 9 bases are shared with TRBD1. The CDR3 sequence is CASSGRSGDRVFRQYF. CDR3 DNA sequence: TGTGCCAGCAGCGGTAGGAGTGGGGACAGGGTTTTTAGGCAGTACTTC.